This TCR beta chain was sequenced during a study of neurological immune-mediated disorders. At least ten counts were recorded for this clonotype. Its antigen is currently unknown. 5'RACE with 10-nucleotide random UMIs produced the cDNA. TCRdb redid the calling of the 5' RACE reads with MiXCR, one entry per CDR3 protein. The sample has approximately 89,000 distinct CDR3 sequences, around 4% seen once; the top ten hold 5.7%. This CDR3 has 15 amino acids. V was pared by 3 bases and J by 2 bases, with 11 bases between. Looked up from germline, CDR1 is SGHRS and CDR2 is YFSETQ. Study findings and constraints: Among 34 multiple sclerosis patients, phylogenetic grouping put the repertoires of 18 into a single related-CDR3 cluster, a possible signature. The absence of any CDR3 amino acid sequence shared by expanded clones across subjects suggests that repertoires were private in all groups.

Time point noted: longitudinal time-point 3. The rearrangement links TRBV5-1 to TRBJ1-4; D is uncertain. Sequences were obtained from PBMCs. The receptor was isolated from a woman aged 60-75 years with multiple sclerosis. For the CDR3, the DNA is TGCGCCAGCAGCTCCTCAGCGGAGACTAATGAAAAACTGTTTTTT. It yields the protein CASSSSAETNEKLFF.